The following is a TCR beta chain sequence with its context. This clone is deemed medium-sized (0.01 to 0.1%). Its antigen is currently not known. Nothing much larger sits one base from this clone, and base qualities are not available. This entry is derived from a study of Ad26.COV2.S vaccination and SARS-CoV-2 variants (dated by TCRdb to 2020 to 2022). For the study in its entirety: Donors in the vaccine arm were drawn from COV1001, a multicentre, randomized, double-blind, placebo-controlled phase I-IIa trial testing Ad26.COV2.S in healthy adults. Ad26.COV2.S was administered intramuscularly at a dose of 5x10^10 or 1x10^11 viral particles, either as one shot or as two shots given 56 days apart. Sequencing of the TCRbeta repertoire served to evaluate the specificity and breadth of SARS-CoV-2-reactive T cell receptors following Ad26.COV2.S vaccination. A total of approximately 32 samples were included in the TCR-sequenced set, comprising around 20 Ad26.COV2.S vaccine recipients, 5 placebo recipients and 8 SARS-CoV-2 convalescent individuals. Participants in the trial were split at random into five groups of five each, receiving low-dose or high-dose Ad26.COV2.S once or twice, or else placebo on both occasions. Investigators remained blinded to trial group allocation during experiments and outcome assessment.

V and J are trimmed by 2 bases and 0 bases, and the gene matches miss 3 bases of the junction. Its CDR3 holds 15 amino acids, cysteine through phenylalanine. The CDR3 DNA has 45 bases and is translated from base 1. The germline V gene (reference sequence) gives CDR1 as MNHEY and CDR2 as SMNVEV. Study-wide conclusions, independent of this receptor: The authors noted that total T cell responses may have been underestimated by the TCR breadth and depth analyses. Higher spike-specific TCR breadth was observed in Ad26.COV2.S recipients than in placebo recipients (P = 0.0014). Substantial breadth of spike-specific CD8+ and CD4+ T cell responses was reported after vaccination. Comparing responses between vaccine doses or regimens was not something the study was powered to do. Non-spike TCR breadth was comparable between vaccine and placebo recipients, consistent with the vaccine containing only spike.

The immunoSEQ Assay was the method used to sequence TCRbeta CDR3 regions. After extraction, genomic DNA underwent amplification by bias-controlled multiplex PCR, followed by high-throughput sequencing. Per the authors' processing: To quantify the absolute abundance of each unique TCRbeta CDR3 region, sequences were collapsed and filtered. T cell fraction was estimated by normalization of TCRbeta template counts to usable DNA, with usable DNA being measured through amplification of reference genes present in all nucleated cells. Repertoire TCRs were annotated as SARS-CoV-2-specific by exact matching of V gene, CDR3 amino acid sequence and J gene to a known reactive TCR set. The reference SARS-CoV-2 TCR set came from MIRA and was filtered for enrichment in COVID-19-positive ImmuneCODE repertoires, removing public or cross-reactive TCRs. Using the MIRA antigens, annotated TCRs were further analysed by specific ORF or by position within an ORF. Breadth was defined as the number of annotated unique rearrangements divided by the total number of unique productive rearrangements, and depth was defined as the summed frequency of the annotated unique rearrangements. Two-sided Wilcoxon rank-sum tests were used to compare TCR breadth between groups. The source is immuneACCESS, and TCRdb retained only in-frame sequences with V and J called. Part of the clones is not carried over; for the studies checked, unresolved V genes explain less than half of this, and the remainder is unexplained. V and J calls and clone size are those listed in that table; D and trimming were worked out from the DNA. The sample yields more than 300,000 clones; around 84% were counted once. Clones ranked in the top ten supply 1.9% of the sample.

The treatment or condition label for this specimen denotes: roughly 20 received Ad26.COV2.S at low or high dose, single or two shots; roughly five received placebo; per-sample allocation not given. For vaccine and placebo recipients, the sequenced repertoires came from samples collected on day 63 after the first injection. Between 29 July and 7 August 2020, Cohort 1b enrolled around 25 adults aged 18-55 years at one site in Boston, USA. Ad26.COV2.S was a replication-incompetent adenovirus type 26 vector that expressed a prefusion-stabilized SARS-CoV-2 spike protein derived from the original Wuhan strain.

Recombination connected TRBV27 to TRBJ2-7, with TRBD2 identical over 8 junction bases. The material was peripheral blood, obtained in a trial of Ad26.COV2.S vaccine versus placebo. This TCR was recovered from a person aged 18-65 years who received the Ad26.COV2.S COVID-19 vaccine or a placebo. The DNA reads as follows: TGTGCCAGCAGTTTAAGCGGGGGTACCTCCTACGAGCAGTACTTC. It translates to CASSLSGGTSYEQYF.